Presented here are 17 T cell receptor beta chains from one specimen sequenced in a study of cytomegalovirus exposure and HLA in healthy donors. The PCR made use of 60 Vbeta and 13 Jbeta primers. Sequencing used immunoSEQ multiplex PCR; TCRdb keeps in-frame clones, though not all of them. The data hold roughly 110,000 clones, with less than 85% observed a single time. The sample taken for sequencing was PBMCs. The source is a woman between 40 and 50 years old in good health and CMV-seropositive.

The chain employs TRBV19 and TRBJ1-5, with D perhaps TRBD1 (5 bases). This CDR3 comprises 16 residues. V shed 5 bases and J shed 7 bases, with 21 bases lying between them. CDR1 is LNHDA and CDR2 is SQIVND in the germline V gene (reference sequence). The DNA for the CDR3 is TGTGCCAGTAGTTCTGAAGGGACTTCGGGGGGGCAGCCCCAGCATTTT. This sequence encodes CASSSEGTSGGQPQHF.

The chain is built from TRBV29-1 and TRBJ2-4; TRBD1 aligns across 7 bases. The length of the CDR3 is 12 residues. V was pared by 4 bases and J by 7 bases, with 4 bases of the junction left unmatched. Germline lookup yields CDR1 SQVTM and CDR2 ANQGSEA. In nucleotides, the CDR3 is TGCAGCGTTGGGCCGACAGGGAACATTCAGTACTTC. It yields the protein CSVGPTGNIQYF.

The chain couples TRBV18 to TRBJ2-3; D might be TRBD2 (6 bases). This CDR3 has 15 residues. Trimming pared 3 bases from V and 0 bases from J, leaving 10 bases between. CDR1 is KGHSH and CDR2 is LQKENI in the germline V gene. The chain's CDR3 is CASSPDYRSTDTQYF. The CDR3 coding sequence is TGTGCCAGCTCACCGGACTACCGAAGCACAGATACGCAGTATTTT.

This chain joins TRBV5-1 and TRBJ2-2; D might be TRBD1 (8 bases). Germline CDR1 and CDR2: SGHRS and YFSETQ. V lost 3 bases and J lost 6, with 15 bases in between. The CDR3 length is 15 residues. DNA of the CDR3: TGCGCCAGCAGCTGGGGGGGACAGGAGGCCGGGGAGCTGTTTTTT. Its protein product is CASSWGGQEAGELFF.

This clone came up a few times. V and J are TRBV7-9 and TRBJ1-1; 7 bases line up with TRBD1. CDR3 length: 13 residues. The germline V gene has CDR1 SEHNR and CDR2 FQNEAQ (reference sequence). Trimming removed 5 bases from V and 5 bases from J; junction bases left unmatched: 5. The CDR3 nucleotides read TGTGCCAGCAGCCAGGACAGGAAGACTGAAGCTTTCTTT. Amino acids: CASSQDRKTEAFF.

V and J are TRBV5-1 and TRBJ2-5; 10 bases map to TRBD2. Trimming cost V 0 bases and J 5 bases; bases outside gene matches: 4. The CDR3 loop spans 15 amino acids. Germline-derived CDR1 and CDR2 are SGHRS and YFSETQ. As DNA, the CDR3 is TGCGCCAGCAGCTTGGCAGCGGGGGGGTTGGAGACCCAGTACTTC. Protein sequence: CASSLAAGGLETQYF.

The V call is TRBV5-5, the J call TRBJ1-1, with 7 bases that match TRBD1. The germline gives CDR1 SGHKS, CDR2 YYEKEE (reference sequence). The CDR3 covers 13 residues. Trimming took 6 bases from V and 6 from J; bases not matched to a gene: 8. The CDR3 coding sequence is TGTGCCAGCAAACAAACAGGGGCAGCTGAAGCTTTCTTT. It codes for CASKQTGAAEAFF.

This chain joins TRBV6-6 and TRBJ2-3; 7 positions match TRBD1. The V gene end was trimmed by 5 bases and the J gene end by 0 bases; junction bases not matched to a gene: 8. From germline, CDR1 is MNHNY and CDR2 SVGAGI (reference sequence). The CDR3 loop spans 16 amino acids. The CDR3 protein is CASSQGKGQSTDTQYF. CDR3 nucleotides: TGTGCCAGCAGTCAAGGAAAGGGACAGAGCACAGATACGCAGTATTTT.

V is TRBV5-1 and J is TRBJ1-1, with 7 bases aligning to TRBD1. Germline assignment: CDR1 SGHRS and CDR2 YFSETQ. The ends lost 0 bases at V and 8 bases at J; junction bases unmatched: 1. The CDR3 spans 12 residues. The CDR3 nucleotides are TGCGCCAGCAGCTTGGCAGGGGGGGAAGCTTTCTTT. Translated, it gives CASSLAGGEAFF. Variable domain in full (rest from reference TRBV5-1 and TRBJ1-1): KAGVTQTPRYLIKTRGQQVTLSCSPISGHRSVSWYQQTPGQGLQFLFEYFSETQRNKGNFPGRFSGRQFSNSRSEMNVSTLELGDSALYLCASSLAGGEAFFGQGTRLTVV.

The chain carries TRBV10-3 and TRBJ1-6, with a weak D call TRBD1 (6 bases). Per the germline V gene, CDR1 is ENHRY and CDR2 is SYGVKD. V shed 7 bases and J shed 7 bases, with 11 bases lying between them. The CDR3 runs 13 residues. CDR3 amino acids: CAITGTLNSPLHF. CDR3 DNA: TGTGCCATCACCGGGACACTAAATTCACCCCTCCACTTT.

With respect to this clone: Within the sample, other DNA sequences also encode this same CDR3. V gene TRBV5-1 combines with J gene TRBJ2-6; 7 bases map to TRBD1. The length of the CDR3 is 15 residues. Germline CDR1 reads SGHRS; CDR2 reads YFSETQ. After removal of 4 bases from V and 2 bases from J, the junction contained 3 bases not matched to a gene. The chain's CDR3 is CASSLQGAGANVLTF. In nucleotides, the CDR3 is TGCGCCAGCAGCCTTCAGGGGGCTGGGGCCAACGTCCTGACTTTC.

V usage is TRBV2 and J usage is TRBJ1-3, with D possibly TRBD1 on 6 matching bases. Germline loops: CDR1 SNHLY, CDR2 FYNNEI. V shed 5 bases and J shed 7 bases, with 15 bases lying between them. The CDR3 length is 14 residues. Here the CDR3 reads CASSLQGLRNTIYF. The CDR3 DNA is TGTGCCAGCAGTCTCCAGGGGCTTCGTAACACCATATATTTT.

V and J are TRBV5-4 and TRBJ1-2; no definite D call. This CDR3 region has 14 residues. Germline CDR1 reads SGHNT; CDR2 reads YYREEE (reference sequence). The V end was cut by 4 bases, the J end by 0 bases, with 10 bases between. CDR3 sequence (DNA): TGTGCCAGCAGCCCGGGGTCTACTAACTATGGCTACACCTTC. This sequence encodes CASSPGSTNYGYTF.

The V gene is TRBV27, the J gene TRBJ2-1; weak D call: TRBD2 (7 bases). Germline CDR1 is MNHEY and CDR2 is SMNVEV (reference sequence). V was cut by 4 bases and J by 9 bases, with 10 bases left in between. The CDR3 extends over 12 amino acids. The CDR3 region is CASSYRGGEQFF. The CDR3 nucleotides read TGTGCCAGCAGTTATAGGGGGGGTGAGCAGTTCTTC.

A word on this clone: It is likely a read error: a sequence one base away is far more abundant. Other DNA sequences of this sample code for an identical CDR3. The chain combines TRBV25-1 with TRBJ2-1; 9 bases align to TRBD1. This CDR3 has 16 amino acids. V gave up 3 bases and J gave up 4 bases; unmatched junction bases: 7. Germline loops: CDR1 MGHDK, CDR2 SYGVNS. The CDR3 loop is CASSDFRTGEYNEQFF. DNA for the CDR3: TGTGCCAGCAGTGACTTTAGGACAGGGGAATACAATGAGCAGTTCTTC. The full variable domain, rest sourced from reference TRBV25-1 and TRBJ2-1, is EADIYQTPRYLVIGTGKKITLECSQTMGHDKMYWYQQDPGMELHLIHYSYGVNSTEKGDLSSESTVSRIRTEHFPLTLESARPSHTSQYLCASSDFRTGEYNEQFFGPGTRLTVL.

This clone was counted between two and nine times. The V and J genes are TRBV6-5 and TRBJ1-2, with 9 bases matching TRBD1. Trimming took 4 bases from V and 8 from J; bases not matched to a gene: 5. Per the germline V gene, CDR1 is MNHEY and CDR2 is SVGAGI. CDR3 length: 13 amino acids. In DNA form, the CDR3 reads TGTGCCAGCAGTTTCCGGGACAGGGACGGCTACACCTTC. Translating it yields CASSFRDRDGYTF.

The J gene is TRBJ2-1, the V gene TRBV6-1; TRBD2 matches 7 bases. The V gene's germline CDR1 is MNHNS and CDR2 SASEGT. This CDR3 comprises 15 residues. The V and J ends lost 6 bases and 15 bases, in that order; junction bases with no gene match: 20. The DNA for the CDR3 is TGTGCCAGCAGGCCCTTGGGGGGAGGGCCGGGGGTTCCGTTCTTC. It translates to CASRPLGGGPGVPFF.